The 21 T cell receptor beta chains below were found in one sample sequenced in a study of graft-versus-host responses after intestinal transplantation. The assay was immunoSEQ multiplex PCR, and TCRdb's table has in-frame clones only and misses some. The table includes about 120,000 clones, roughly 92% detected once. No antigen has been identified for these receptors. The material sequenced was unstimulated CD4+ T cells sorted from spleen or lymph node cells, taken before transplant. These receptors were obtained from a human donor who was the organ donor for an intestinal transplant.

This clone was seen a handful of times. V and J are TRBV4-1 and TRBJ1-3; 8 bases match TRBD1. Germline values: CDR1 MGHRA, CDR2 YSYEKL. Trimming cost V 0 bases and J 3 bases; bases outside gene matches: 13. The CDR3 totals 19 residues. The DNA of the CDR3 is TGCGCCAGCAGCCAAGATTCCCCTCGGACAGGGATAAATGGAAACACCATATATTTT. Its protein is CASSQDSPRTGINGNTIYF.

The chain carries TRBV5-5 and TRBJ2-7, with 8 nucleotides matching TRBD1. This CDR3 has 13 residues. V trimming: 7 bases; J trimming: 3 bases; junction bases outside the gene matches: 6. Per germline, CDR1 SGHKS and CDR2 YYEKEE (reference sequence). The CDR3 DNA reads TGTGCCAGCGGGTCGGACAGGGACTACGAGCAGTACTTC. This encodes CASGSDRDYEQYF.

The V call is TRBV10-1, the J call TRBJ2-4; unclear D gene. Germline loops: CDR1 WNHNN, CDR2 SYGVQD (reference sequence). The CDR3 runs to 9 residues. Trimming removed 7 bases from V and 5 bases from J, with 0 bases in between. In DNA, the CDR3 is TGCGCCAGCAAAAACATTCAGTACTTC. Translating it yields CASKNIQYF.

This chain links TRBV2 with TRBJ1-1, with D uncertain. V dropped 7 bases and J dropped 0 bases, with 18 bases sitting between them. The CDR3 has 16 residues. Germline V gives CDR1 SNHLY, CDR2 FYNNEI. CDR3 protein: CASTPWGRAMNTEAFF. CDR3 DNA: TGTGCCAGCACCCCTTGGGGTAGGGCGATGAACACTGAAGCTTTCTTT.

The chain is built from TRBV7-9 and TRBJ2-5; the D is unclear. The ends were cut back, 5 bases at V and 1 base at J, with 5 bases in the middle. The germline V gene encodes CDR1 SEHNR and CDR2 FQNEAQ (reference sequence). The CDR3 loop spans 12 amino acids. The CDR3 loop is CASSAIQETQYF. CDR3 nucleotide sequence: TGTGCCAGCAGCGCCATCCAAGAGACCCAGTACTTC.

The chain has TRBV4-3 and TRBJ1-6; TRBD1 might be the D (5 bases). Germline CDR1 LGHNA, CDR2 YSLEER. V was shortened by 4 bases and J by 5 bases, with 15 bases between the two germline ends. There are 16 residues in the CDR3. CDR3 region: CASSLNPGTDNSPLHF. The CDR3 DNA sequence: TGCGCCAGCAGCCTCAATCCGGGGACCGATAATTCACCCCTCCACTTT.

The genes are TRBV2 and TRBJ2-7, with TRBD1 identical over 10 bases. The CDR3 length is 14 residues. In germline, CDR1 is SNHLY, CDR2 FYNNEI. The V gene end was trimmed by 4 bases and the J gene end by 4 bases; junction bases not matched to a gene: 4. This CDR3 is CASSGDRGLYEQYF. In DNA, the CDR3 is TGTGCCAGCAGTGGGGACAGGGGCCTTTACGAGCAGTACTTC.

V gene TRBV9 combines with J gene TRBJ2-7; 8 bases are shared with TRBD2. With V trimmed by 2 bases and J by 0 bases, 7 bases remained unmatched. Germline V gene sequence: CDR1 SGDLS, CDR2 YYNGEE. The CDR3 sequence is 16 residues long. CDR3 sequence reads: CASSVGGSGSSYEQYF. CDR3 nucleotide sequence: TGTGCCAGCAGCGTGGGGGGAAGCGGGAGCTCCTACGAGCAGTACTTC. The whole variable domain, remainder taken from reference TRBV9 and TRBJ2-7, is DSGVTQTPKHLITATGQRVTLRCSPRSGDLSVYWYQQSLDQGLQFLIQYYNGEERAKGNILERFSAQQFPDLHSELNLSSLELGDSALYFCASSVGGSGSSYEQYFGPGTRLTVT.

The chain carries TRBV28 and TRBJ2-3; tentative D call: TRBD1 (5 bases). CDR1 and CDR2 (germline): MDHEN, SYDVKM. CDR3 length: 15 residues. The germline V and J ends were trimmed by 6 bases and 3 bases, with 16 bases remaining between them. The CDR3 reads CASSPNKGMTDTQYF. The CDR3, as DNA: TGTGCCAGCAGCCCTAATAAGGGGATGACAGATACGCAGTATTTT.

This sequence joins TRBV6-6 and TRBJ1-2, with 7 bases lining up with TRBD1. With V trimmed by 4 bases and J by 4 bases, 6 bases remained unmatched. Per the germline V gene, CDR1 is MNHNY and CDR2 is SVGAGI (reference sequence). CDR3 length equals 14 residues. This CDR3 reads CASSSDRDAYGYTF. CDR3 sequence (DNA): TGTGCCAGCAGTTCCGACAGGGATGCCTATGGCTACACCTTC.

V usage is TRBV5-4 and J usage is TRBJ2-1; 15 bases are shared with TRBD2. The CDR3 has 18 amino acids. Germline V gene sequence: CDR1 SGHNT, CDR2 YYREEE (reference sequence). J gave up 4 bases and V 5 bases, and 10 bases lay outside the gene matches. The CDR3 loop is CASRSGLAGGGVYNEQFF. CDR3 nucleotides: TGTGCCAGCAGGTCCGGACTAGCGGGAGGGGGGGTATACAATGAGCAGTTCTTC.

This chain joins TRBV12-2 and TRBJ1-2. TRBV12-2 is deemed a pseudogene. The CDR3 consists of 12 residues. CDR3 residues: CASRFNNYGYTF. CDR3 in DNA: TGTGCAAGTCGCTTCAACAACTATGGCTACACCTTC.

The genes are TRBV6-5 and TRBJ2-7; unclear D gene. The CDR3 runs to 14 residues. The germline V and J ends were trimmed by 5 bases and 2 bases, with 13 bases remaining between them. Germline lookup yields CDR1 MNHEY and CDR2 SVGAGI. Here the CDR3 reads CASSATIWAYEQYF. CDR3 nucleotides: TGTGCCAGCAGTGCGACGATTTGGGCCTACGAGCAGTACTTC.

This sequence joins TRBV5-5 and TRBJ1-4; maybe TRBD1 (6 bases). CDR1 is SGHKS, CDR2 YYEKEE, per germline (reference sequence). This CDR3 has 15 residues. V lost 3 bases and J 7 bases, leaving 16 bases between the germline ends. The CDR3 DNA follows: TGTGCCAGCAGCTCGGGGGGGCTGGTAGGTGAAAAACTGTTTTTT. Translating gives CASSSGGLVGEKLFF.

This clone was seen only once. The gene calls are TRBV10-3 and TRBJ1-2, with 11 bases aligning to TRBD1. Germline lookup yields CDR1 ENHRY and CDR2 SYGVKD. This CDR3 spans 18 amino acids. The V gene end was trimmed by 0 bases and the J gene end by 5 bases; junction bases not matched to a gene: 11. CDR3 nucleotides: TGTGCCATCAGTGAGTCCCGGACAGGGGGCGCCCAATGGTATGGCTACACCTTC. It codes for CAISESRTGGAQWYGYTF.

J is TRBJ2-3 and V is TRBV6-6, with 9 bases identical to TRBD2. Germline V CDR1 and CDR2: MNHNY, SVGAGI (reference sequence). This CDR3 comprises 14 residues. Unmatched junction bases numbered 5, after V lost 8 bases and J lost 2 bases. CDR3: CASRGLAFTDTQYF. The CDR3 coding sequence is TGTGCCAGCCGGGGACTAGCCTTCACAGATACGCAGTATTTT.

This chain joins TRBV9 and TRBJ2-7; the match to TRBD2 covers 7 bases. CDR1 is SGDLS, CDR2 YYNGEE, per germline. CDR3 length equals 14 residues. The V and J ends lost 4 bases and 7 bases, in that order; junction bases with no gene match: 11. Here the CDR3 DNA reads TGTGCCAGCAGCCAAAAGGGACCCGGGGGGGAGCAGTACTTC. Protein: CASSQKGPGGEQYF.

The chain employs TRBV5-1 and TRBJ2-7, with 9 bases aligning to TRBD2. V dropped 0 bases and J dropped 4; count of bases not matched to a gene: 14. CDR3 length equals 18 residues. The germline gives CDR1 SGHRS, CDR2 YFSETQ. CDR3 in amino acids: CASSLVSNWLAGEYEQYF. CDR3 nucleotides: TGCGCCAGCAGCTTGGTAAGTAATTGGTTAGCGGGAGAGTACGAGCAGTACTTC.

This clone was recorded a few times. This sequence joins TRBV7-2 and TRBJ2-7, with D possibly being TRBD1 (5 bases). The CDR3 consists of 13 residues. Trimming shortened V by 8 bases and J by 2 bases, and 13 bases separated the two germline ends. Germline V lookup: CDR1 SGHTA, CDR2 FQGNSA. CDR3 amino acids: CASQGQGPYEQYF. The CDR3 DNA is TGTGCCAGCCAAGGGCAGGGCCCCTACGAGCAGTACTTC.

The chain uses TRBV19 and TRBJ2-5; maybe TRBD1 (6 bases). Germline loops: CDR1 LNHDA, CDR2 SQIVND (reference sequence). Trimming left V 4 bases short and J 3 bases short, with 9 bases between. This CDR3 spans 13 amino acids. The CDR3 nucleotides read TGTGCCAGTAGTACGGACAGAGAAGAGACCCAGTACTTC. Its protein product is CASSTDREETQYF.

The V and J genes are TRBV4-1 and TRBJ2-7; 7 positions match TRBD1. CDR1 MGHRA and CDR2 YSYEKL come from the germline V gene. The V and J ends lost 0 bases and 2 bases, in that order; junction bases with no gene match: 7. This CDR3 has 16 amino acids. Written as DNA, the CDR3 is TGCGCCAGCAGCCAAGATCCCGGGACAGTGCCCTACGAGCAGTACTTC. The encoded protein is CASSQDPGTVPYEQYF.